Each of the 22 T cell receptor beta chains below was sequenced from the same sample in a study of shared clonotypes between healthy human individuals (dated by TCRdb to 2020 to 2021). Libraries were prepared through the immunoSEQ multiplex PCR assay. Here the immuneACCESS table is served through TCRdb, limited to in-frame sequences with V and J called. Missing clones are a known gap in these copies; in checked studies unresolved V genes cover under half, and the rest lacks a known reason. This sample has around 480,000 clones in its table, and 75% to 80% of those were observed once. Approximately 13% of the sample is held by the ten biggest clonotypes. The sample taken for sequencing was PBMCs. The receptor set was obtained from a woman aged 40 to 50 in good health. Some clones in this sample may be carry-over from other donors' samples.

The rearrangement joins TRBV6-1 to TRBJ2-7; 11 bases line up with TRBD2. Germline V gene data show CDR1 as MNHNS and CDR2 as SASEGT. V lost 6 bases and J lost 4; bases outside the gene matches: 8. The CDR3 runs to 15 residues. The CDR3 sequence: CASRNALAGGYEQYF. The CDR3 DNA reads as TGTGCCAGCAGGAACGCTCTAGCGGGAGGATACGAGCAGTACTTC.

The chain joins TRBV21-1 to TRBJ2-7; TRBD2 reflects the table's D call only, with no check against the DNA. TRBV21-1 is annotated as a pseudogene. The CDR3 spans 20 residues. The CDR3 protein is CASSKAQGKPTSGRHYEQYF. In nucleotides, the CDR3 is TGTGCCAGCAGCAAAGCGCAGGGTAAGCCGACTAGCGGGAGGCACTACGAGCAGTACTTC.

The rearrangement links TRBV11-2 to TRBJ2-1; TRBD1 matches at 7 bases. The CDR3 has 15 amino acids. The V gene end was trimmed by 0 bases and the J gene end by 7 bases; junction bases not matched to a gene: 6. Germline-derived CDR1 and CDR2 are SGHAT and FQNNGV. In DNA, the CDR3 is TGTGCCAGCAGCTTAGAGAGGGGGCCAATGAATGAGCAGTTCTTC. Translating gives CASSLERGPMNEQFF. Full variable domain (outside the CDR3, taken from reference TRBV11-2 and TRBJ2-1): EAGVAQSPRYKIIEKRQSVAFWCNPISGHATLYWYQQILGQGPKLLIQFQNNGVVDDSQLPKDRFSAERLKGVDSTLKIQPAKLEDSAVYLCASSLERGPMNEQFFGPGTRLTVL.

The gene calls are TRBV7-9 and TRBJ2-5; D remains ambiguous. CDR3 length: 13 amino acids. Trimming left V 1 base short and J 3 bases short, with 6 bases between. CDR1 is SEHNR, CDR2 FQNEAQ, per germline (reference sequence). As DNA, the CDR3 is TGTGCCAGCAGCTTAGGGGGAAAAGAGACCCAGTACTTC. Its protein is CASSLGGKETQYF.

The chain uses TRBV5-4 and TRBJ1-4; D is ambiguous. CDR3 length: 14 amino acids. Germline lookup yields CDR1 SGHNT and CDR2 YYREEE (reference sequence). V was clipped by 0 bases and J by 4 bases, with 7 bases between them. This chain's CDR3 is CASSLEHHNEKLFF. The CDR3 coding sequence is TGTGCCAGCAGCTTGGAACACCATAATGAAAAACTGTTTTTT.

The gene calls are TRBV5-4 and TRBJ2-5; D unresolved. V was shortened by 4 bases and J by 4 bases, with 11 bases between the two germline ends. The germline gives CDR1 SGHNT, CDR2 YYREEE (reference sequence). The CDR3 runs 13 residues. CDR3 sequence: CASSALPRETQYF. The CDR3 DNA follows: TGTGCCAGCAGCGCCCTTCCCCGAGAGACCCAGTACTTC.

This clone was observed a few times. The chain has TRBV5-8 and TRBJ2-6; D is ambiguous. V was shortened by 2 bases and J by 0 bases, with 6 bases between the two germline ends. CDR1 is SGHTS, CDR2 YDEGEE, per germline. The length of the CDR3 is 15 residues. The CDR3 loop is CASSFTPSGANVLTF. The CDR3 bases are TGTGCCAGCAGCTTTACCCCCTCTGGGGCCAACGTCCTGACTTTC.

The rearrangement joins TRBV7-9 to TRBJ1-1, with unresolved D. The CDR3 contains 15 residues. Germline CDR1 and CDR2: SEHNR and FQNEAQ (reference sequence). With 4 bases removed from V and 1 base from J, the gap between germline ends came to 13 bases. CDR3 bases: TGTGCCAGCAGCTATCGACGACCCTCGAACACTGAAGCTTTCTTT. It translates to CASSYRRPSNTEAFF.

The chain employs TRBV29-1 and TRBJ1-1, with TRBD1 identical over 12 bases. This CDR3 region has 15 residues. Unmatched junction bases numbered 3, after V lost 1 base and J lost 3 bases. Germline V gene data show CDR1 as SQVTM and CDR2 as ANQGSEA. The CDR3 coding sequence is TGCAGCGTTGAAGGAGGGACAGGGGGCTACACTGAAGCTTTCTTT. Encoded protein: CSVEGGTGGYTEAFF.

V is TRBV7-6 and J is TRBJ2-5, with TRBD2 matching over 13 bases. The DNA end favors TRBJ2-7, so the J call may be wrong. Germline-derived CDR1 and CDR2 are SGHVS and FNYEAQ. The CDR3 is 16 residues long. The CDR3 here is CASSRTSGSSSYEQYF. The CDR3 DNA follows: TGTGCCAGCAGCCGGACTAGCGGGAGCTCGTCCTACGAGCAGTACTTC.

The V and J genes are TRBV21-1 and TRBJ1-5. TRBV21-1 is described as a pseudogene. The CDR3 is made up of 13 amino acids. CDR3 nucleotides: TGTGCCAGCGGCCAATACACGGGCCAGCCCCAGCATTTT. Its protein product is CASGQYTGQPQHF.

The chain uses TRBV25-1 and TRBJ2-5; D possibly corresponds to TRBD2 (5 bases). The J call may be incorrect, as the DNA end agrees better with TRBJ2-7. Germline V CDR1 and CDR2: MGHDK, SYGVNS. The CDR3 runs 14 residues. CDR3 nucleotide sequence: TGTGCCAGCAGTCCGACGGGGAAAGCCTACGAGCAGTACTTC. Residues: CASSPTGKAYEQYF.

V and J are TRBV5-4 and TRBJ2-1, with 8 bases aligning to TRBD2. Germline lookup yields CDR1 SGHNT and CDR2 YYREEE (reference sequence). J lost 8 bases, V lost 0 bases, and 10 bases had no gene match. The CDR3 is 16 amino acids. Here the CDR3 reads CASSLVTSGPSDEQFF. The DNA of the CDR3 is TGTGCCAGCAGCTTGGTCACTAGCGGACCCAGTGATGAGCAGTTCTTC.

The chain carries TRBV18 and TRBJ2-7; 10 bases fit TRBD2. Unmatched junction bases numbered 6, after V lost 5 bases and J lost 2 bases. The CDR3 covers 15 residues. Looked up from germline, CDR1 is KGHSH and CDR2 is LQKENI. The chain's CDR3 is CASSISGTSAYEQYF. The CDR3 coding sequence is TGTGCCAGCTCAATATCCGGGACTAGCGCCTACGAGCAGTACTTC.

The V gene is TRBV5-1, the J gene TRBJ2-7; D is tentatively TRBD1 or TRBD2 (6 bases each). Trimming shortened V by 4 bases and J by 2 bases, and 16 bases separated the two germline ends. This CDR3 contains 15 residues. Germline V gene sequence: CDR1 SGHRS, CDR2 YFSETQ. The CDR3 DNA reads as TGCGCCAGCAGCCGGGATGGGGGGCAAACCTACGAGCAGTACTTC. Protein product: CASSRDGGQTYEQYF.

V usage is TRBV25-1 and J usage is TRBJ1-3; D gene uncertain. CDR3 length: 13 amino acids. Per germline, CDR1 MGHDK and CDR2 SYGVNS. The V gene lost 2 bases and the J gene lost 6 bases, with 8 bases spanning the gap. The DNA for the CDR3 is TGTGCCAGCAGTGAACATGCGGCAAACACCATATATTTT. This codes for CASSEHAANTIYF.

The chain uses TRBV11-2 and TRBJ2-7, with D possibly being TRBD1 or TRBD2 (6 bases each). The germline V gene encodes CDR1 SGHAT and CDR2 FQNNGV. The CDR3 has 16 amino acids. V lost 5 bases and J lost 2, with 19 bases in between. CDR3 sequence: CASSPGGAEGAYEQYF. CDR3 nucleotides: TGTGCCAGCAGCCCCGGCGGGGCGGAGGGGGCCTACGAGCAGTACTTC.

The V gene is TRBV11-1, the J gene TRBJ2-7, with 7 bases fitting TRBD2. The CDR3 is 16 amino acids. Germline V gene sequence: CDR1 SGHAT, CDR2 FQDESV (reference sequence). The trim removed 5 bases at V and 0 bases at J, leaving 10 bases unmatched. In DNA form, the CDR3 reads TGTGCCAGCAGCACCCTCCTTCGCGGGAGCTCCTACGAGCAGTACTTC. It encodes CASSTLLRGSSYEQYF.

The V gene is TRBV7-3, the J gene TRBJ2-3, with D maybe TRBD2 (7 bases). Germline-derived CDR1 and CDR2 are SGHTA and FQGTGA. CDR3 length equals 17 residues. V was trimmed by 2 bases and J by 4 bases, leaving 19 bases between them. In DNA form, the CDR3 reads TGTGCCAGCAGCTTAGCTACGGGGGGCTCGTTTGCAGATACGCAGTATTTT. The encoded protein is CASSLATGGSFADTQYF. Variable domain in full (rest from reference TRBV7-3 and TRBJ2-3): GAGVSQTPSNKVTEKGKYVELRCDPISGHTALYWYRQSLGQGPEFLIYFQGTGAADDSGLPNDRFFAVRPEGSVSTLKIQRTERGDSAVYLCASSLATGGSFADTQYFGPGTRLTVL.

This clone has a handful of counts. V and J are TRBV20-1 and TRBJ2-2; D gene ambiguous. The V and J ends lost 1 base and 7 bases respectively, with 4 bases between them. CDR3 size: 11 residues. CDR1 and CDR2 from the germline V gene are DFQATT and SNEGSKA (reference sequence). CDR3 protein: CSARAYGELFF. The CDR3 region has the DNA TGCAGTGCTAGAGCTTACGGGGAGCTGTTTTTT.

The genes are TRBV5-1 and TRBJ2-1; D gene unclear. This CDR3 has 15 residues. The germline gives CDR1 SGHRS, CDR2 YFSETQ. Between the trimmed V and J ends, which lost 3 bases and 2 bases, there was a span of 12 bases. The CDR3 coding sequence is TGCGCCAGCAGCTCCACGCCAGGTACCTACAATGAGCAGTTCTTC. It is translated as CASSSTPGTYNEQFF.

In this sample, this clone turned up once. The chain has TRBV5-6 and TRBJ1-1; TRBD1 agrees at 7 bases. The germline CDR1 and CDR2 sequences are SGHDT and YYEEEE. This CDR3 is 14 amino acids long. V trimming: 4 bases; J trimming: 5 bases; junction bases outside the gene matches: 8. The CDR3 nucleotides are TGTGCCAGCAGCCCGGGGACAGTTAAGACTGAAGCTTTCTTT. Protein sequence: CASSPGTVKTEAFF.